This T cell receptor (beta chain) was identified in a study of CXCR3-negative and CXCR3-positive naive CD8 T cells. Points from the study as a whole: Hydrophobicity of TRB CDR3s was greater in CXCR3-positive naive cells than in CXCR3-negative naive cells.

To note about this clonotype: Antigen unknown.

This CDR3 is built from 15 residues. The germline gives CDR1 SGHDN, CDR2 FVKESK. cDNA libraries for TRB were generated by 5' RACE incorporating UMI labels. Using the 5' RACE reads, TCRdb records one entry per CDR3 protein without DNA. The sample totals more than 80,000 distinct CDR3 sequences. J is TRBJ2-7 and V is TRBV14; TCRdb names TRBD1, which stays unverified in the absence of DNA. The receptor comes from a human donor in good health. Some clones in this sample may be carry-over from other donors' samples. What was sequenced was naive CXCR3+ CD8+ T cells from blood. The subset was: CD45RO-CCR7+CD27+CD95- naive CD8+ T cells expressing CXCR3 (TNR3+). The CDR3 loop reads CASSPWTGVAYEQYF.